The present T cell receptor (beta chain) was sequenced within a study of lymphopenia after photon versus proton radiotherapy. Study outcomes and limitations: Post-nadir TCR diversity decline inversely tracked overall survival among those who died. Relative stability marked proton patients; photon patients lost diversity and naive cells. After lymphocyte nadir, photon-treated repertoires showed oligoclonal expansion, especially CD8+ Temra. Only patients who died were analyzed for survival; proton advantage is unproven.

Germline values: CDR1 KGHSH, CDR2 LQKENI. The V end lost 3 bases, the J end lost 9 bases, and 15 bases lay between the germline ends. There are 14 residues in the CDR3. With respect to this clone: Its antigen is undetermined.

The method was immunoSEQ multiplex PCR; TCRdb's version includes in-frame clones alone and lacks a portion of them. Here the sample spans roughly 42,000 clones, 85% being singletons. The chain uses TRBV18 and TRBJ1-5, with D perhaps matching TRBD1 (6 bases). This clonotype originated in a man between 40 and 49 years old with gastric cancer. Sample: peripheral blood, taken from a patient treated with photon-based radiotherapy. In DNA form, the CDR3 reads TGTGCCAGCTCACCGGACAGCAGCGTACCGCCCCAGCATTTT. This gives the protein CASSPDSSVPPQHF.